The subject of this entry is one TCR beta chain. Its antigen is still unknown. This entry is derived from a study of OX40 agonist ivuxolimab in advanced cancers. Study-wide points: There was clonal expansion of CD4+ and CD8+ blood T cells by week 6 at 0.1 to 3.0 mg/kg.

V was clipped by 7 bases and J by 10 bases, with 17 bases between them. Germline CDR1 and CDR2: MNHEY and SVGAGI. The CDR3 runs 13 residues. This table comes from immunoSEQ multiplex PCR, and its TCRdb copy is limited to in-frame clones, with some not included. This table has 35,000 to 55,000 clones, approximately 80% appearing once. This sequence was found in an adult with an advanced solid tumor such as melanoma, head and neck, liver or kidney cancer. The V and J genes are TRBV6-5 and TRBJ2-1; D is undetermined. Source: CD4+ or CD8+ T cells sorted from blood, taken in a trial of the OX40 agonist ivuxolimab. In nucleotides, the CDR3 is TGTGCCAGCACCGACTTTCAATACGCAGAGCAGTTCTTC. It yields the protein CASTDFQYAEQFF.